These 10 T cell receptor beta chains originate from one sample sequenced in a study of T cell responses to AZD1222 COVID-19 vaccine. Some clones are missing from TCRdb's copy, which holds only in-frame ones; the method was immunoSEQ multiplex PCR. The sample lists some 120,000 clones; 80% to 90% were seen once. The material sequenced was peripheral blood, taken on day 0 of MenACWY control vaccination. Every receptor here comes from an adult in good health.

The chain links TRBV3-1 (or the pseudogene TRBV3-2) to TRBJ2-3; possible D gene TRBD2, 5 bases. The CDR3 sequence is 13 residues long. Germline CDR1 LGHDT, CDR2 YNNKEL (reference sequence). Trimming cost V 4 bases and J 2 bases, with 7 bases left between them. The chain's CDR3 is CASSRTDTDTQYF. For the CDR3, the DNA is TGTGCCAGCAGCCGGACTGACACAGATACGCAGTATTTT.

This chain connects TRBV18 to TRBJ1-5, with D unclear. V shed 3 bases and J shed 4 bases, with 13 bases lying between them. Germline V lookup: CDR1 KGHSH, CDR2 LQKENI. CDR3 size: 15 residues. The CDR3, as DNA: TGTGCCAGCTCACCGGACCAAACACTAAATCAGCCCCAGCATTTT. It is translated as CASSPDQTLNQPQHF. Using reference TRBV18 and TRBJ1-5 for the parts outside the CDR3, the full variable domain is NAGVMQNPRHLVRRRGQEARLRCSPMKGHSHVYWYRQLPEEGLKFMVYLQKENIIDESGMPKERFSAEFPKEGPSILRIQQVVRGDSAAYFCASSPDQTLNQPQHFGDGTRLSIL.

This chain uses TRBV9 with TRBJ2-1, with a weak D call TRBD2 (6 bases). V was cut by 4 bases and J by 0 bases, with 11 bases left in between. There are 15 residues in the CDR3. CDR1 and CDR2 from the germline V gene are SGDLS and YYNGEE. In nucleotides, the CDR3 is TGTGCCAGCAGCCCCCGGGGGAGCTCCTACAATGAGCAGTTCTTC. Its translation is CASSPRGSSYNEQFF.

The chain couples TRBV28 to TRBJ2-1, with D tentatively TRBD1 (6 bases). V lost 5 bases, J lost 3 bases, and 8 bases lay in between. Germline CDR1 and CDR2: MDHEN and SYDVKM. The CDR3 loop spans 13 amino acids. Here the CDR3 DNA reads TGTGCCAGCAGTGGACAGTTCTACAATGAGCAGTTCTTC. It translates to CASSGQFYNEQFF.

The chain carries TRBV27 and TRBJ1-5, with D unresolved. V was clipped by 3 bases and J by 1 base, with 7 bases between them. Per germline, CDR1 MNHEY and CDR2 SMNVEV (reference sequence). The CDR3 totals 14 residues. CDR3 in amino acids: CASSLAVSNQPQHF. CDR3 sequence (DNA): TGTGCCAGCAGTTTGGCGGTGAGCAATCAGCCCCAGCATTTT.

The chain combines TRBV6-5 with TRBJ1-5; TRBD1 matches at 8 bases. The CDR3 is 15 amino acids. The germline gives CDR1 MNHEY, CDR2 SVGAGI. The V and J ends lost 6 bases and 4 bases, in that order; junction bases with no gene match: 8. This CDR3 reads CASRGTGFSNQPQHF. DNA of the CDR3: TGTGCCAGCAGAGGGACAGGCTTTTCTAATCAGCCCCAGCATTTT.

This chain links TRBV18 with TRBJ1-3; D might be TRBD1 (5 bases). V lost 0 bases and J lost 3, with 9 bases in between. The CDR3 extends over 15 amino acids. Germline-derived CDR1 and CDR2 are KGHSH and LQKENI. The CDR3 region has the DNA TGTGCCAGCTCACCACCAGGGGCCGGTGGAAACACCATATATTTT. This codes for CASSPPGAGGNTIYF.

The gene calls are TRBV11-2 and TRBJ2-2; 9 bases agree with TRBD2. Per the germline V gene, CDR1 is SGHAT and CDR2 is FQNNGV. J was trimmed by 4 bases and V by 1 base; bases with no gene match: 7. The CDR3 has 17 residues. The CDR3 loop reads CASSLVPSGTPTGELFF. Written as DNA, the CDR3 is TGTGCCAGCAGCTTAGTTCCTAGCGGGACGCCCACCGGGGAGCTGTTTTTT.

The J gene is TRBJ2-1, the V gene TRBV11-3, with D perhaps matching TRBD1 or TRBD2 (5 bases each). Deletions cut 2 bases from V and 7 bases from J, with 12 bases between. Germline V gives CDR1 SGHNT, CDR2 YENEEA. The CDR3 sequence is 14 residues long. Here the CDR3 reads CASSLYRGMNEQFF. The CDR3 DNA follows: TGTGCCAGCAGCTTATACCGGGGCATGAATGAGCAGTTCTTC.

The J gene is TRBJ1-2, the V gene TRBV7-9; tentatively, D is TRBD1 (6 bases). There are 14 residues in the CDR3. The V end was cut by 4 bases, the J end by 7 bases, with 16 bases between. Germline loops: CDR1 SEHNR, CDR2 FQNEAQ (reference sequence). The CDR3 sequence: CASSSRQDRGGYTF. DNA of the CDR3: TGTGCCAGCAGCTCAAGACAGGATCGGGGTGGCTACACCTTC.